What follows are 3 T cell receptor beta chains derived from one specimen sequenced in a study of Ad26.COV2.S vaccination and SARS-CoV-2 variants. Data came from immunoSEQ multiplex PCR; TCRdb stores just in-frame clones and leaves some out. The profile shows more than 40,000 clones, around 83% of them singletons. The specimen comprised peripheral blood, sampled after recovery from COVID-19. The receptors stem from a human donor who had recovered from COVID-19.

This clone occurred a few times. The chain carries TRBV19 and TRBJ1-2; no reliable D call. The CDR3 is 11 amino acids. The V gene's germline CDR1 is LNHDA and CDR2 SQIVND (reference sequence). Trimming took off 7 bases at V and 1 base at J, with 4 bases between the two ends. Here the CDR3 DNA reads TGTGCCAGTACAAGTAACTATGGCTACACCTTC. Translating it yields CASTSNYGYTF.

The chain couples TRBV14 to TRBJ1-2; D gene unclear. Trimming removed 1 base at V and 8 bases at J, with 11 bases between. Germline V gene lookup returns CDR1 SGHDN and CDR2 FVKESK. This CDR3 is 13 amino acids long. The CDR3 DNA is TGTGCCAGCAGCCAAGTGCCAGCGTACGGCTACACCTTC. Protein sequence: CASSQVPAYGYTF.

The chain is built from TRBV6-5 and TRBJ1-1, with D possibly TRBD1 on 5 matching bases. Deletions cut 7 bases from V and 0 bases from J, with 9 bases between. CDR3 length: 13 residues. Per the germline V gene, CDR1 is MNHEY and CDR2 is SVGAGI. The CDR3 region is CASTRGMNTEAFF. Written as DNA, the CDR3 is TGTGCCAGCACTCGGGGCATGAACACTGAAGCTTTCTTT.